The rows below give T cell receptor beta chains drawn from one sample of a study of cytomegalovirus exposure and HLA in healthy donors. This table comes from immunoSEQ multiplex PCR, and its TCRdb copy is limited to in-frame clones, with some not included. This table has more than 95,000 clones, around 78% appearing once. Sequencing used PBMCs. These receptors originate from a man between 35 and 55 years old in good health and CMV-seronegative. Both conserved end residues are part of each CDR3. The order of the fields is V gene, D gene, clone size, CDR3 length, J gene, CDR3 protein, CDR3 DNA. The D gene is left open where the match is weak. Clone sizes are given selectively: once, few, many, or a class where the clone is expanded.

V: TRBV5-1
D: .
size: .
length: 15
J: TRBJ2-2
CDR3: CASSSDRSNTGELFF
DNA: TGCGCCAGCAGCTCGGACAGATCGAACACCGGGGAGCTGTTTTTT

V: TRBV2
D: .
size: .
length: 13
J: TRBJ1-1
CDR3: CASSEARAAEAFF
DNA: TGTGCCAGCAGTGAAGCGCGTGCCGCTGAAGCTTTCTTT

V: TRBV30
D: .
size: .
length: 14
J: TRBJ1-5
CDR3: CAWSAVSSNQPQHF
DNA: TGTGCCTGGAGTGCGGTATCTAGCAATCAGCCCCAGCATTTT

V: TRBV2
D: .
size: .
length: 13
J: TRBJ1-2
CDR3: CASSEDRDYGYTF
DNA: TGTGCCAGCAGTGAAGACCGAGACTATGGCTACACCTTC

V: TRBV5-6
D: .
size: few
length: 16
J: TRBJ1-5
CDR3: CASSSSTQGGNQPQHF
DNA: TGTGCCAGCAGCTCCTCGACACAGGGAGGGAATCAGCCCCAGCATTTT

V: TRBV19
D: .
size: .
length: 17
J: TRBJ1-5
CDR3: CASTGSGFFALYQPQHF
DNA: TGTGCCAGTACCGGAAGCGGGTTCTTCGCTCTATATCAGCCCCAGCATTTT

V: TRBV27
D: .
size: .
length: 13
J: TRBJ2-7
CDR3: CASSSTNSYEQYF
DNA: TGTGCCAGCAGTTCGACTAATTCCTACGAGCAGTACTTC

V: TRBV6-5
D: .
size: .
length: 13
J: TRBJ1-2
CDR3: CASSYPSGGGYTF
DNA: TGTGCCAGCAGTTACCCCTCTGGCGGTGGCTACACCTTC

V: TRBV7-8
D: TRBD1
size: .
length: 14
J: TRBJ2-1
CDR3: CASSPGTGLNEQFF
DNA: TGTGCCAGCAGCCCGGGGACAGGTCTGAATGAGCAGTTCTTC

V: TRBV12-2
D: .
size: .
length: 15
J: TRBJ1-2
CDR3: CASRLLFGPNYGYTF
DNA: TGTGCAAGTCGCTTGCTCTTTGGCCCTAACTATGGCTACACCTTC

V: TRBV27
D: .
size: .
length: 14
J: TRBJ1-1
CDR3: CASSSPGWDTEAFF
DNA: TGTGCCAGCAGTTCCCCAGGGTGGGACACTGAAGCTTTCTTT

V: TRBV4-3
D: .
size: .
length: 17
J: TRBJ1-2
CDR3: CASSQDSGVGHSGGYTF
DNA: TGCGCCAGCAGCCAAGATTCAGGGGTGGGGCATTCTGGTGGCTACACCTTC

V: TRBV15
D: TRBD1
size: .
length: 14
J: TRBJ2-4
CDR3: CATAEGQGANSQYF
DNA: TGTGCCACAGCGGAAGGACAGGGGGCCAACAGTCAGTACTTC

V: TRBV6-5
D: .
size: .
length: 15
J: TRBJ1-5
CDR3: CASSSYRGAYQPQHF
DNA: TGTGCCAGCAGCTCTTATCGGGGAGCTTATCAGCCCCAGCATTTT

V: TRBV9
D: .
size: .
length: 16
J: TRBJ1-1
CDR3: CASSVGNGGSGKEAFF
DNA: TGTGCCAGCAGCGTAGGGAATGGAGGATCGGGAAAGGAAGCTTTCTTT

V: TRBV7-3
D: TRBD1
size: .
length: 15
J: TRBJ1-1
CDR3: CASSLRTGLNTEAFF
DNA: TGTGCCAGCAGCTTAAGGACAGGACTGAACACTGAAGCTTTCTTT